One sample yielded the 25 T cell receptor beta chains listed below, sequenced in a study of cytomegalovirus exposure and HLA in healthy donors. Primers: 60 Vbeta forward and 13 Jbeta reverse. Using immunoSEQ multiplex PCR, the repertoire was profiled, and TCRdb retains in-frame clones only, with some absent. The sample yields just over 150,000 clones, of which the top ten take up over 1%. Specimen: PBMCs. Receptors originate from a woman aged 55-69 years in good health and CMV-seronegative.

A note on this clone: Distinct nucleotide sequences in the sample also encode this CDR3. This chain links TRBV5-1 with TRBJ1-1; tentative D call: TRBD1 (6 bases). The CDR3 consists of 13 residues. Germline V lookup: CDR1 SGHRS, CDR2 YFSETQ. V was pared by 1 base and J by 5 bases, with 9 bases between. This chain's CDR3 is CASSLTGYTEAFF. The CDR3, as DNA: TGCGCCAGCAGCTTGACAGGGTATACTGAAGCTTTCTTT.

For the CDR3, the DNA is TGTGCCAGCAGCCCTGTTGGGCCGAATTCACCCCTCCACTTT. Translating gives CASSPVGPNSPLHF. The gene calls are TRBV7-6 and TRBJ1-6; D is uncertain. The CDR3 length is 14 residues. Trimming shortened V by 5 bases and J by 7 bases, and 12 bases separated the two germline ends. Germline V gene sequence: CDR1 SGHVS, CDR2 FNYEAQ.

The rearrangement links TRBV29-1 to TRBJ2-4; D may be TRBD1 (7 bases). CDR3 size: 12 residues. V was shortened by 4 bases and J by 7 bases, with 11 bases between the two germline ends. Germline-derived CDR1 and CDR2 are SQVTM and ANQGSEA. In DNA, the CDR3 is TGCAGCGTTGCGGCAGGGGGGAACATTCAGTACTTC. It translates to CSVAAGGNIQYF.

The rearrangement links TRBV10-3 to TRBJ2-6, with D possibly being TRBD2 (6 bases). Looked up from germline, CDR1 is ENHRY and CDR2 is SYGVKD. V shed 0 bases and J shed 4 bases, with 10 bases lying between them. The CDR3 extends over 16 amino acids. The CDR3 sequence: CAISESGRPGANVLTF. CDR3 bases: TGTGCCATCAGTGAGTCGGGGAGGCCGGGGGCCAACGTCCTGACTTTC.

The V gene is TRBV5-1, the J gene TRBJ1-3; 8 bases agree with TRBD1. From germline, CDR1 is SGHRS and CDR2 YFSETQ. The trim removed 6 bases at V and 2 bases at J, leaving 7 bases unmatched. The CDR3 runs to 15 residues. The CDR3 DNA reads TGCGCCAGCACCACCCAGGGGGCTGCTGGAAACACCATATATTTT. Amino acids: CASTTQGAAGNTIYF.

The rearrangement links TRBV7-2 to TRBJ2-7; a weak D match, TRBD1 (6 bases). The V gene lost 5 bases and the J gene lost 3 bases, with 8 bases spanning the gap. Germline V gene sequence: CDR1 SGHTA, CDR2 FQGNSA. CDR3 size: 12 residues. CDR3 coding DNA: TGTGCCAGCAGCGCACAGGGCTACGAGCAGTACTTC. Amino acid sequence: CASSAQGYEQYF.

V gene TRBV6-5 combines with J gene TRBJ1-4, with TRBD1 matching over 7 bases. The germline V gene encodes CDR1 MNHEY and CDR2 SVGAGI. The CDR3 runs 14 residues. J gave up 4 bases and V 6 bases, and 5 bases lay outside the gene matches. CDR3 bases: TGTGCCAGCAGCGTGACAGGGTTTAATGAAAAACTGTTTTTT. Its protein product is CASSVTGFNEKLFF.

Here the CDR3 reads CAWSSIGTVMNTEAFF. The CDR3 bases are TGTGCCTGGAGTTCAATCGGAACAGTGATGAACACTGAAGCTTTCTTT. This sequence joins TRBV30 and TRBJ1-1; the D is unclear. The CDR3 is made up of 16 amino acids. Per the germline V gene, CDR1 is GTSNPN and CDR2 is SVGIG (reference sequence). The germline V and J ends were trimmed by 2 bases and 0 bases, with 16 bases remaining between them.

The rearrangement uses TRBV6-1 and TRBJ1-5, with TRBD1 identical over 7 bases. CDR3 length equals 13 residues. CDR1 and CDR2 from the germline V gene are MNHNS and SASEGT. J gave up 6 bases and V 8 bases, and 7 bases lay outside the gene matches. This CDR3 is CASLTGVGQPQHF. The CDR3 region has the DNA TGTGCCAGCCTTACAGGGGTCGGTCAGCCCCAGCATTTT.

This sequence joins TRBV25-1 and TRBJ2-5, with 14 bases lining up with TRBD2. Germline CDR1 MGHDK, CDR2 SYGVNS. The J segment lost 5 bases and the V segment lost 5 bases, leaving 10 bases of the junction unmatched. The CDR3 is 17 amino acids. The CDR3 DNA is TGTGCCAGCAGTCCCCTCGGGACTAGCGGGAGTGGGGAGACCCAGTACTTC. It encodes CASSPLGTSGSGETQYF.

The gene calls are TRBV29-1 and TRBJ2-5; D not certain. Trimming removed 8 bases from V and 1 base from J, with 11 bases in between. The V gene's germline CDR1 is SQVTM and CDR2 ANQGSEA. The CDR3 has 12 amino acids. In DNA form, the CDR3 reads TGCAGCATCCTCCTCCCCCAAGAGACCCAGTACTTC. It codes for CSILLPQETQYF.

CDR3 DNA sequence: TGTGCCAGCAGTCTAATAGTCTCCGAGCAGTACTTC. Amino acids: CASSLIVSEQYF. This rearrangement joins TRBV7-9 to TRBJ2-7; no clear D gene. This CDR3 comprises 12 residues. Trimming shortened V by 6 bases and J by 6 bases, and 12 bases separated the two germline ends. From germline, CDR1 is SEHNR and CDR2 FQNEAQ (reference sequence).

V usage is TRBV10-3 and J usage is TRBJ2-5; 8 bases line up with TRBD1. TRBJ2-7 matches the DNA end more closely, so the J call is doubtful. The length of the CDR3 is 16 residues. Germline V gene sequence: CDR1 ENHRY, CDR2 SYGVKD. DNA for the CDR3: TGTGCCATCAGCCCCGCTCCGGGACAGGCGGACTACGAGCAGTACTTC. Its protein is CAISPAPGQADYEQYF.

The rearrangement joins TRBV25-1 to TRBJ2-1; 7 nucleotides agree with TRBD1. With V trimmed by 4 bases and J by 7 bases, 10 bases remained unmatched. Germline loops: CDR1 MGHDK, CDR2 SYGVNS. The CDR3 loop spans 15 amino acids. For the CDR3, the DNA is TGTGCCAGCAGTGCGACAGGGAGTTTGAGGAATGAGCAGTTCTTC. The encoded protein is CASSATGSLRNEQFF.

This chain joins TRBV27 and TRBJ2-1, with D perhaps matching TRBD2 (6 bases). The germline gives CDR1 MNHEY, CDR2 SMNVEV (reference sequence). Trimming pared 5 bases from V and 9 bases from J, leaving 23 bases between. This CDR3 has 16 amino acids. The DNA of the CDR3 is TGTGCCAGCAGTATGATGGACTGGGAGGATTTAGGTGAGCAGTTCTTC. Translation: CASSMMDWEDLGEQFF.

This chain joins TRBV5-6 and TRBJ2-2; 7 bases fit TRBD2. The CDR3 length is 19 residues. Per germline, CDR1 SGHDT and CDR2 YYEEEE. V dropped 2 bases and J dropped 3; count of bases not matched to a gene: 16. The CDR3 DNA sequence: TGTGCCAGCAGCTTCTTCCCCGGACTAGACTTCGGGGACACCGGGGAGCTGTTTTTT. Translation: CASSFFPGLDFGDTGELFF. Looking up the rest from reference TRBV5-6 and TRBJ2-2 gives the full variable domain: DAGVTQSPTHLIKTRGQQVTLRCSPKSGHDTVSWYQQALGQGPQFIFQYYEEEERQRGNFPDRFSGHQFPNYSSELNVNALLLGDSALYLCASSFFPGLDFGDTGELFFGEGSRLTVL.

The V gene is TRBV5-6, the J gene TRBJ1-1, with 12 bases lining up with TRBD1. In germline, CDR1 is SGHDT, CDR2 YYEEEE. V lost 4 bases to trimming and J lost 4 bases; unmatched junction nucleotides: 8. The CDR3 extends over 16 amino acids. The CDR3 here is CASSARDRGRGTEAFF. CDR3 bases: TGTGCCAGCAGCGCCCGGGACAGGGGGCGTGGCACTGAAGCTTTCTTT.

The chain links TRBV6-1 to TRBJ2-5; TRBD2 matches 10 bases. Germline CDR1 reads MNHNS; CDR2 reads SASEGT. V lost 8 bases to trimming and J lost 3 bases; unmatched junction nucleotides: 0. The CDR3 runs 12 residues. The CDR3 region has the DNA TGTGCCAGCGGACTAGCGGAAGAGACCCAGTACTTC. It specifies CASGLAEETQYF.

The chain has TRBV25-1 and TRBJ2-2, with TRBD2 identical over 9 bases. Germline assignment: CDR1 MGHDK and CDR2 SYGVNS. J gave up 5 bases and V 5 bases, and 3 bases lay outside the gene matches. This CDR3 contains 14 residues. The chain's CDR3 is CASSKREVTGELFF. The CDR3 bases are TGTGCCAGCAGTAAGCGGGAGGTTACCGGGGAGCTGTTTTTT.

This chain joins TRBV27 and TRBJ2-7, with 13 bases identical to TRBD2. The junction had 7 bases not matched to a gene; V was cut back by 2 bases and J by 6 bases. Germline V gene lookup returns CDR1 MNHEY and CDR2 SMNVEV (reference sequence). The CDR3 has 16 residues. The CDR3 sequence is CASSLVLAGGPSEQYF. The CDR3 region has the DNA TGTGCCAGCAGTTTAGTACTAGCGGGGGGGCCGAGCGAGCAGTACTTC.

Notes on this clone: One end of the junction varies from germline; a read error may be responsible. The chain joins TRBV4-2 to TRBJ1-4; 9 bases map to TRBD1. This CDR3 is 16 amino acids long. Germline V CDR1 and CDR2: LGHNA, YNFKEQ. The CDR3 sequence: CASGQGMTGGLEKLFF. In DNA, the CDR3 is TGTGCCAGCGGCCAAGGGATGACAGGGGGTCTTGAAAAACTGTTTTTT.

V usage is TRBV5-5 and J usage is TRBJ2-7; 7 nucleotides agree with TRBD2. This CDR3 has 16 amino acids. The V segment lost 3 bases and the J segment 5 bases; nucleotides outside the gene matches: 14. Germline V gives CDR1 SGHKS, CDR2 YYEKEE (reference sequence). CDR3 loop: CASSYPLTGGRDEQYF. CDR3 in DNA: TGTGCCAGCAGCTACCCCCTGACGGGCGGGAGAGACGAGCAGTACTTC.

This chain connects TRBV29-1 to TRBJ2-3; TRBD2 might be the D (5 bases). The germline gives CDR1 SQVTM, CDR2 ANQGSEA. The CDR3 extends over 15 amino acids. Trimming pared 6 bases from V and 4 bases from J, leaving 20 bases between. The CDR3 region is CSVQVGAGWADTQYF. The CDR3 coding sequence is TGCAGCGTCCAGGTGGGAGCTGGGTGGGCAGATACGCAGTATTTT.

The V call is TRBV7-3, the J call TRBJ2-1, with 10 nucleotides matching TRBD2. CDR1 SGHTA and CDR2 FQGTGA come from the germline V gene. CDR3 length equals 15 residues. The V gene end was trimmed by 2 bases and the J gene end by 7 bases; junction bases not matched to a gene: 5. The CDR3 coding sequence is TGTGCCAGCAGCTTACCCAGCGGGGGGGCGAATGAGCAGTTCTTC. It encodes CASSLPSGGANEQFF.

This sequence joins TRBV5-1 and TRBJ2-5, with TRBD2 as a possible D gene (5 bases). The J call is doubtful: the DNA matches TRBJ2-7 better. The V gene's germline CDR1 is SGHRS and CDR2 YFSETQ. The CDR3 length is 15 residues. In DNA form, the CDR3 reads TGCGCCAGCAGCTTGGCTGTGGGAGTACCCTACGAGCAGTACTTC. It translates to CASSLAVGVPYEQYF.